The sequence of this T cell receptor (beta chain) was determined in a study of cytomegalovirus exposure and HLA in healthy donors. The count of this clone is one. The PCR used 60 Vbeta and 13 Jbeta primers. Using immunoSEQ multiplex PCR, the repertoire was profiled, and TCRdb retains in-frame clones only, with some absent. The table lists around 140,000 clones, under 90% of them singletons. This clonotype originated in a man aged 35 to 55 in good health and CMV-seronegative. The source material was PBMCs.

The CDR3 coding sequence is TGTGCCAGTAGTATATTGGGCGGGACAGGCTACTACGAGCAGTACTTC. It yields the protein CASSILGGTGYYEQYF. The chain employs TRBV19 and TRBJ2-7; TRBD1 matches 8 bases. The ends lost 2 bases at V and 3 bases at J; junction bases unmatched: 9. From germline, CDR1 is LNHDA and CDR2 SQIVND (reference sequence). CDR3 size: 16 residues.